The clone carrying this T cell receptor (beta chain) has just a few counts. Antigen specificity is unknown. The data originate from a study of T cells after yellow fever vaccination. Study-level findings and limits: CD4 and CD8 compartments shared a small share of clonotypes, likely from convergent recombination.

V was pared by 6 bases and J by 4 bases, with 15 bases of the junction left unmatched. Germline values: CDR1 SGHRS, CDR2 YFSETQ. This CDR3 comprises 17 residues. TCRdb processed the 5' RACE reads anew with MiXCR; each CDR3 protein has one entry. The data hold about 340,000 distinct CDR3 sequences, with around 13% observed a single time. The chain has TRBV5-1 and TRBJ2-3; 9 bases agree with TRBD2. This TCR was sampled from a man between 18 and 29 years old who received the YFV17D yellow fever vaccine. The starting material was CD4+ T cells sorted from PBMCs, obtained 15 days after the yellow fever booster vaccination. The chain's CDR3 is CASNEGLAFLSADTQYF. The DNA of the CDR3 is TGCGCCAGCAACGAGGGACTAGCTTTTTTAAGTGCAGATACGCAGTATTTT. Combining the CDR3 with reference TRBV5-1 and TRBJ2-3 gives the whole variable domain KAGVTQTPRYLIKTRGQQVTLSCSPISGHRSVSWYQQTPGQGLQFLFEYFSETQRNKGNFPGRFSGRQFSNSRSEMNVSTLELGDSALYLCASNEGLAFLSADTQYFGPGTRLTVL.